The 11 T cell receptor beta chains reported below all come from one sample, sequenced in a study of blood T cells in healthy people across ages. A sample-barcoded 5' primer and a J-beta primer mix were used in a second PCR of roughly 6 to 11 cycles. TCRdb fed the 5' RACE reads into MiXCR, producing one record per CDR3 protein. The table includes 1.5 million to 2 million distinct CDR3 sequences, about two fifths detected once. The sequencing sample was made of blood. These receptors were taken from a human donor in good health.

About this clonotype: A read error is possible here, since a much larger clone lies one base away. Here the CDR3 reads CSIESAYEQYF. The CDR3 DNA is TGCAGCATTGAGAGTGCCTACGAGCAGTACTTC. The chain recombines TRBV29-1 with TRBJ2-7; D is ambiguous. Germline CDR1 SQVTM, CDR2 ANQGSEA. The CDR3 has 11 residues.

The chain joins TRBV4-2 to TRBJ2-3; D uncertain. The V end was cut by 0 bases, the J end by 14 bases, with 15 bases between. The CDR3 spans 13 residues. The germline gives CDR1 LGHNA, CDR2 YNFKEQ. The CDR3 is CASSQEGRTLAYF. Written as DNA, the CDR3 is TGTGCCAGCAGCCAAGAAGGGCGGACCCTGGCGTATTTT.

The J gene is TRBJ2-1, the V gene TRBV4-3, with 16 bases matching TRBD2. Germline CDR1 reads LGHNA; CDR2 reads YSLEER. There are 18 residues in the CDR3. V shed 3 bases, J shed 7 bases, and the junction held 9 bases outside the gene matches. This chain's CDR3 is CASSQGLAGGLLKNEQFF. The CDR3 DNA reads TGCGCCAGCAGCCAGGGACTAGCGGGGGGGCTTTTAAAAAATGAGCAGTTCTTC.

This clonotype was detected a few times. V usage is TRBV10-3 and J usage is TRBJ2-7; TRBD1 aligns across 7 bases. V lost 4 bases to trimming and J lost 2 bases; unmatched junction nucleotides: 8. Germline V gene sequence: CDR1 ENHRY, CDR2 SYGVKD. This CDR3 is built from 15 residues. The CDR3 sequence is CAISGAGTATYEQYF. As DNA, the CDR3 is TGTGCCATCAGTGGCGCTGGGACAGCTACCTACGAGCAGTACTTC.

This clonotype turned up a few times. The chain uses TRBV4-1 and TRBJ2-1; a weak D match, TRBD2 (6 bases). The CDR3 consists of 14 residues. Germline V lookup: CDR1 MGHRA, CDR2 YSYEKL. V was clipped by 1 base and J by 4 bases, with 8 bases between them. CDR3 nucleotides: TGCGCCAGCAGCCAAGCTCGGGGGTACAATGAGCAGTTCTTC. Its protein is CASSQARGYNEQFF.

This clonotype was seen only a few times. The chain joins TRBV7-9 to TRBJ2-5, with TRBD2 identical over 11 bases. The germline V gene has CDR1 SEHNR and CDR2 FQNEAQ (reference sequence). There are 19 residues in the CDR3. The V and J ends lost 0 bases and 0 bases, in that order; junction bases with no gene match: 9. The CDR3 sequence is CASSLALTSGGAYQETQYF. Here the CDR3 DNA reads TGTGCCAGCAGCTTAGCGCTCACTAGCGGGGGCGCGTACCAAGAGACCCAGTACTTC.

This clonotype was seen ten or more times. One junction end disagrees with the germline gene, perhaps due to a read error. This chain joins TRBV5-1 and TRBJ1-4, with D possibly matching TRBD1 (6 bases). Per the germline V gene, CDR1 is SGHRS and CDR2 is YFSETQ. The CDR3 consists of 14 residues. The CDR3 loop is CASSRTATNEKLFF. The CDR3 coding sequence is TGTGCCAGCAGCCGGACAGCAACTAATGAAAAACTGTTTTTT. Combining the CDR3 with reference TRBV5-1 and TRBJ1-4 gives the whole variable domain KAGVTQTPRYLIKTRGQQVTLSCSPISGHRSVSWYQQTPGQGLQFLFEYFSETQRNKGNFPGRFSGRQFSNSRSEMNVSTLELGDSALYLCASSRTATNEKLFFGSGTQLSVL.

Only a few counts were recorded for this clonotype. The J gene is TRBJ1-4, the V gene TRBV7-2; 8 bases are a match to TRBD1. The CDR3 runs to 15 residues. The germline V gene encodes CDR1 SGHTA and CDR2 FQGNSA. V trimming: 5 bases; J trimming: 1 base; junction bases outside the gene matches: 3. For the CDR3, the DNA is TGTGCCAGCAGCCTGGACAGGGTAACTAATGAAAAACTGTTTTTT. It translates to CASSLDRVTNEKLFF. Full variable domain (remainder filled in from reference TRBV7-2 and TRBJ1-4): GAGVSQSPSNKVTEKGKDVELRCDPISGHTALYWYRQSLGQGLEFLIYFQGNSAPDKSGLPSDRFSAERTGGSVSTLTIQRTQQEDSAVYLCASSLDRVTNEKLFFGSGTQLSVL.

V is TRBV14 and J is TRBJ2-5, with a tentative D call TRBD1 (6 bases). The germline V gene has CDR1 SGHDN and CDR2 FVKESK. The CDR3 contains 15 residues. V dropped 2 bases and J dropped 5 bases, with 15 bases sitting between them. The CDR3 spells CASSQPGHPRETQYF. The CDR3 DNA reads as TGTGCCAGCAGCCAACCGGGACACCCTCGGGAGACCCAGTACTTC. The full variable domain, rest sourced from reference TRBV14 and TRBJ2-5, is EAGVTQFPSHSVIEKGQTVTLRCDPISGHDNLYWYRRVMGKEIKFLLHFVKESKQDESGMPNNRFLAERTGGTYSTLKVQPAELEDSGVYFCASSQPGHPRETQYFGPGTRLLVL.

The rearrangement links TRBV3-1 to TRBJ2-1; 12 nucleotides match TRBD2. The length of the CDR3 is 14 residues. In germline, CDR1 is LGHDT, CDR2 YNNKEL (reference sequence). Losses at the gene ends were 4 bases for V and 13 bases for J; bases not matched to a gene: 8. The CDR3 bases are TGTGCCAGCAGCCGATTACTAGCGGGGGGTGAACAGTTCTTC. Its translation is CASSRLLAGGEQFF.

The rearrangement links TRBV9 to TRBJ1-4; D not resolved. V was trimmed by 0 bases and J by 14 bases, leaving 14 bases between them. The CDR3 runs 13 residues. Germline V gives CDR1 SGDLS, CDR2 YYNGEE. CDR3 protein: CASSVDGRNRLFF. Written as DNA, the CDR3 is TGTGCCAGCAGCGTAGATGGAAGAAATAGGCTGTTTTTT.